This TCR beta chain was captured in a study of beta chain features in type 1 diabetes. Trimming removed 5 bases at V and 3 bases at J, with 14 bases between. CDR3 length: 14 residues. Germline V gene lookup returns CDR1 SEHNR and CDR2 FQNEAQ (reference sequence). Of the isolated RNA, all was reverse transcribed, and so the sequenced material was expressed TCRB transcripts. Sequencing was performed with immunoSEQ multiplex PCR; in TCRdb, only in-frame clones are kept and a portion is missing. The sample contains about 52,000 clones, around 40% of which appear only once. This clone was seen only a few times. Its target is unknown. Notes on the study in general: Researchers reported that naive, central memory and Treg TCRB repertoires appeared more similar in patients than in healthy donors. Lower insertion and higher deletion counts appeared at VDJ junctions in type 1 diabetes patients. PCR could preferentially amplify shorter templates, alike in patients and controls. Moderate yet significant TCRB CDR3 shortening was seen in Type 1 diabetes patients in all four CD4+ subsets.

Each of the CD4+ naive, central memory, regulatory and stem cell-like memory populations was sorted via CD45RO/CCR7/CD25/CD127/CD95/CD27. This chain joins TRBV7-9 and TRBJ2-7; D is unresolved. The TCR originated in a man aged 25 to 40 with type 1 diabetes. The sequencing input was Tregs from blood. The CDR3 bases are TGTGCCAGCAGCGAAAGTGGGCACCTCTACGAGCAGTACTTC. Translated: CASSESGHLYEQYF.